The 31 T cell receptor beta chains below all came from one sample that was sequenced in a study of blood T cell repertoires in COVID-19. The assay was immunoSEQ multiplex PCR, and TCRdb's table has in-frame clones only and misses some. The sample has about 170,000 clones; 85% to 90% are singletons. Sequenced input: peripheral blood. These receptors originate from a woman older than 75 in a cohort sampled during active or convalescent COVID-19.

For the CDR3, the DNA is TGTGCCAGCAGCGCACAGGGGGCGGCCTACGAGCAGTACTTC. It codes for CASSAQGAAYEQYF. The V call is TRBV7-2, the J call TRBJ2-7, with 9 positions matching TRBD1. The CDR3 covers 14 residues. V lost 5 bases to trimming and J lost 2 bases; unmatched junction nucleotides: 4. Germline lookup yields CDR1 SGHTA and CDR2 FQGNSA.

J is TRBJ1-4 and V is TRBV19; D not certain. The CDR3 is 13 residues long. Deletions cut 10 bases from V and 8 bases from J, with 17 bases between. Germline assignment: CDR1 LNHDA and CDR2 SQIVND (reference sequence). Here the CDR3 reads CATLAAVGEKLFF. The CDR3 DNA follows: TGTGCCACCCTCGCCGCGGTCGGGGAAAAACTGTTTTTT.

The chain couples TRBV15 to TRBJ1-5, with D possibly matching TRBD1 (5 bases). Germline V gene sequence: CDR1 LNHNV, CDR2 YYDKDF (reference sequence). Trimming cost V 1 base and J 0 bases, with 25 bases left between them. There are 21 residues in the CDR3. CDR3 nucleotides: TGTGCCACCAGCAGAGGGGGAGGCTGGGACTCTGAGTCTTATAGCAATCAGCCCCAGCATTTT. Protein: CATSRGGGWDSESYSNQPQHF.

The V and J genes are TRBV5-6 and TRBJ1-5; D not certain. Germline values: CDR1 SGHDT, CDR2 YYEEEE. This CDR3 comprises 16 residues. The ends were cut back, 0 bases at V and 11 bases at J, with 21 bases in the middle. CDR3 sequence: CASSLARQPERLAQHF. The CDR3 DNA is TGTGCCAGCAGCTTGGCCCGTCAGCCCGAGCGCTTGGCCCAGCATTTT.

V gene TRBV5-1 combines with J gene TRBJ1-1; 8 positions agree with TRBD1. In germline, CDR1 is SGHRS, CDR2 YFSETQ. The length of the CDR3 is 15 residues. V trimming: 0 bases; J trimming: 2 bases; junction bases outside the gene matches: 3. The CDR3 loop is CASSLATGVNTEAFF. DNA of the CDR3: TGCGCCAGCAGCTTGGCGACAGGGGTAAACACTGAAGCTTTCTTT.

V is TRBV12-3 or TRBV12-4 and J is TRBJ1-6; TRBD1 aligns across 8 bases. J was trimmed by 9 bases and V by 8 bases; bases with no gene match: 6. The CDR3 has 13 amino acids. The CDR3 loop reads CASRRQGISPLHF. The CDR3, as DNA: TGTGCCAGCCGACGACAGGGGATTTCACCCCTCCACTTT.

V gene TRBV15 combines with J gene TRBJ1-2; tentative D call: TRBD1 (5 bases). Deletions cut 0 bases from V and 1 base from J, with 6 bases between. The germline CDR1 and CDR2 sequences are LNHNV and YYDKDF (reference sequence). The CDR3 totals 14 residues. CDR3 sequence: CATSREGLNYGYTF. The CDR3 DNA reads TGTGCCACCAGCAGAGAGGGACTTAACTATGGCTACACCTTC.

CDR3 loop: CSVDSPTANTEAFF. CDR3 bases: TGCAGCGTTGATAGCCCGACAGCGAACACTGAAGCTTTCTTT. The rearrangement uses TRBV29-1 and TRBJ1-1; tentative D call: TRBD1 (5 bases). Germline V gene lookup returns CDR1 SQVTM and CDR2 ANQGSEA. Trimming shortened V by 3 bases and J by 1 base, and 12 bases separated the two germline ends. The CDR3 is 14 residues long.

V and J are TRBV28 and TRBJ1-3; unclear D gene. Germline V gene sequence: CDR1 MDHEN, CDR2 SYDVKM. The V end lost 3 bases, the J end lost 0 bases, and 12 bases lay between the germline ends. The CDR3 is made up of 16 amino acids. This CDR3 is CASSLPAGNSGNTIYF. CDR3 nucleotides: TGTGCCAGCAGTTTGCCGGCGGGAAACTCTGGAAACACCATATATTTT.

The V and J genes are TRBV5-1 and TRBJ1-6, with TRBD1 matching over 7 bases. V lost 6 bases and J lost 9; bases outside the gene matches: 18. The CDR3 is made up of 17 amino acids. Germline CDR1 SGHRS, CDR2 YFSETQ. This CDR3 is CASKLGAGGPQSSPLHF. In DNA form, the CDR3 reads TGCGCCAGCAAACTGGGGGCAGGGGGGCCGCAGAGTTCACCCCTCCACTTT.

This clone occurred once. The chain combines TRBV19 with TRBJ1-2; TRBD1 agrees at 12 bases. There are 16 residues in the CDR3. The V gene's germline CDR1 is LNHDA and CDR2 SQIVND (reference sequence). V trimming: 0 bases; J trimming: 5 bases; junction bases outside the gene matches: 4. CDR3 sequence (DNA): TGTGCCAGTAGTATAGATCGGGACAGGGGGCAGTATGGCTACACCTTC. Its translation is CASSIDRDRGQYGYTF.

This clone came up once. The CDR3 here is CASSPPGQNNSPLHF. CDR3 DNA: TGTGCCAGCTCACCACCGGGACAGAATAATTCACCCCTCCACTTT. The chain combines TRBV18 with TRBJ1-6; 7 nucleotides align to TRBD1. Per germline, CDR1 KGHSH and CDR2 LQKENI. The CDR3 is 15 amino acids. With 0 bases clipped from V and 5 bases from J, the junction kept 1 base outside the gene matches.

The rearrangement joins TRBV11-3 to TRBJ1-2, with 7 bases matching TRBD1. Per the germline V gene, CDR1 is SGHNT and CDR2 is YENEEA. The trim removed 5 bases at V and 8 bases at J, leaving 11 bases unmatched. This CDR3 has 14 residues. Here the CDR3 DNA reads TGTGCCAGCAGCGACAGGGTCTGGGGTTCCGGCTACACCTTC. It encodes CASSDRVWGSGYTF.

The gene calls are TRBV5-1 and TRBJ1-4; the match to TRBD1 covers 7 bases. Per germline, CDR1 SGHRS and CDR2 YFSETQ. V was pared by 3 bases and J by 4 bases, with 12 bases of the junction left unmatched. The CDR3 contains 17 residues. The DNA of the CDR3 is TGCGCCAGCAGCTCAGACCCCAGACAGGGAAGTAATGAAAAACTGTTTTTT. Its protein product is CASSSDPRQGSNEKLFF.

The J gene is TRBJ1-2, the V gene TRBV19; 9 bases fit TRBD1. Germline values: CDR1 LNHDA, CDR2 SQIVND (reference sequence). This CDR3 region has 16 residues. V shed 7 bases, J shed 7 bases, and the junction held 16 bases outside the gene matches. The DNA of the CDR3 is TGTGCCAGTACTCTACGGGGGGACAGGGCGTCTTTTGGCTACACCTTC. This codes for CASTLRGDRASFGYTF.

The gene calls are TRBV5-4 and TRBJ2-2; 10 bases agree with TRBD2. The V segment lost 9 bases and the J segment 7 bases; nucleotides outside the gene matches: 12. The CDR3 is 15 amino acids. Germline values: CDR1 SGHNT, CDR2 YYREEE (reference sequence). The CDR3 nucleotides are TGTGCCACATTGGCCGGGACTAGCGATAACGGGGAGCTGTTTTTT. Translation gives CATLAGTSDNGELFF.

The CDR3 reads CASSMVDRQETQYF. The CDR3 bases are TGTGCCAGTAGTATGGTCGACAGACAAGAGACCCAGTACTTC. The V and J genes are TRBV19 and TRBJ2-5; a weak D match, TRBD1 (5 bases). The germline V gene encodes CDR1 LNHDA and CDR2 SQIVND (reference sequence). V lost 3 bases to trimming and J lost 2 bases, with 10 bases between them. This CDR3 has 14 amino acids.

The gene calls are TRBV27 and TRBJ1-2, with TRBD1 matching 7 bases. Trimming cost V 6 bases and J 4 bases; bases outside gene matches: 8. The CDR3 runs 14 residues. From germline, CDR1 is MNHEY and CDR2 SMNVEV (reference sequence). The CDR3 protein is CASRGGQLSYGYTF. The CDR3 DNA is TGTGCCAGCAGGGGGGGACAGTTGTCCTATGGCTACACCTTC.

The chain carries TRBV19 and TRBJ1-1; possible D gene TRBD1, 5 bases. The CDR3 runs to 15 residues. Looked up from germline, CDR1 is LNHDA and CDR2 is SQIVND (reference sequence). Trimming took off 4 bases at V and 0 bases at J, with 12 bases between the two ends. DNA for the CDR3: TGTGCCAGTAGTAGCGGGGGTCGGCTGAACACTGAAGCTTTCTTT. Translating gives CASSSGGRLNTEAFF.

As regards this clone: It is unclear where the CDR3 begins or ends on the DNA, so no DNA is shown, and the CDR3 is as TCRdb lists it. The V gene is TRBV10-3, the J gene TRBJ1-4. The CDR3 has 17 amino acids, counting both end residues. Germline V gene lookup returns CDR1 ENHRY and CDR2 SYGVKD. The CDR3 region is CAISSSGLGGEGEKLFF.

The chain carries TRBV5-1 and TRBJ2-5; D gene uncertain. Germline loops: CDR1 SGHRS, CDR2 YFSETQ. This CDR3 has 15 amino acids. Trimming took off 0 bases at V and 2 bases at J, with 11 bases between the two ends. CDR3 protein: CASSLAPLGQETQYF. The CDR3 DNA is TGCGCCAGCAGCTTGGCCCCCCTCGGGCAAGAGACCCAGTACTTC.

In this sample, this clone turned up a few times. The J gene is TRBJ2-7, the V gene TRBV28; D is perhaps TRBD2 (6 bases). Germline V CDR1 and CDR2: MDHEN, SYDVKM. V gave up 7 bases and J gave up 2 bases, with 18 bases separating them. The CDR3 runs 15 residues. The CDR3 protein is CASTTPGDGAYEQYF. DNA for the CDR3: TGTGCCAGCACCACCCCGGGAGACGGAGCCTACGAGCAGTACTTC.

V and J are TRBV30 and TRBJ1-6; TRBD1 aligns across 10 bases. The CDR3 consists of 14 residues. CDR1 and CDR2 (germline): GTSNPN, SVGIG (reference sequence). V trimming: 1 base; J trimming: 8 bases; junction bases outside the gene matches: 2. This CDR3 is CAWSGGQGDSPLHF. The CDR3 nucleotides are TGTGCCTGGAGTGGAGGACAGGGGGATTCACCCCTCCACTTT.

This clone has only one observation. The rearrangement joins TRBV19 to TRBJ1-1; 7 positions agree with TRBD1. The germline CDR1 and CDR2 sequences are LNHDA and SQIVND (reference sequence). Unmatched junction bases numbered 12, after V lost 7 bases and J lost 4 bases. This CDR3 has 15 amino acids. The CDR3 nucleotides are TGTGCCAGTAACCCGCATTCCGACAGGGCCACTGAAGCTTTCTTT. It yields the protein CASNPHSDRATEAFF.

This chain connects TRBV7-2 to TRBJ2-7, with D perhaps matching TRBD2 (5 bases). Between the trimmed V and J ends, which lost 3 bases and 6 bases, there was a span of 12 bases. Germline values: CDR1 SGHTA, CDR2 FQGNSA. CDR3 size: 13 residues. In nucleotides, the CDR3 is TGTGCCAGCAGCTTGAGTCAGCGGCTCGAGCAGTACTTC. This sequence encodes CASSLSQRLEQYF.

The CDR3 reads CASRQGGNREFF. CDR3 nucleotides: TGTGCCAGCAGACAGGGGGGGAACCGAGAGTTCTTC. This chain joins TRBV5-8 and TRBJ2-1; the D gene is possibly TRBD1 (8 bases). Looked up from germline, CDR1 is SGHTS and CDR2 is YDEGEE. The CDR3 has 12 amino acids. V lost 5 bases and J 14 bases, leaving 17 bases between the germline ends.

DNA for the CDR3: TGCGCCAGCAGCGGGGGCGACAGGGGAAGGCATGGCTACACCTTC. Encoded protein: CASSGGDRGRHGYTF. The V gene is TRBV5-1, the J gene TRBJ1-2; 8 nucleotides line up with TRBD1. After removal of 4 bases from V and 6 bases from J, the junction contained 11 bases not matched to a gene. The CDR3 covers 15 residues. CDR1 and CDR2 from the germline V gene are SGHRS and YFSETQ.

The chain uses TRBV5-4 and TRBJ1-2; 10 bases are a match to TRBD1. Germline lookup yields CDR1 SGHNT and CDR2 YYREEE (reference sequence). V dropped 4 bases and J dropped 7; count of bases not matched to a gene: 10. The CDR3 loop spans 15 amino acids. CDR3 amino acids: CASSEGDRGRSGYTF. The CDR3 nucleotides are TGTGCCAGCAGCGAAGGGGACAGGGGAAGGAGTGGCTACACCTTC.

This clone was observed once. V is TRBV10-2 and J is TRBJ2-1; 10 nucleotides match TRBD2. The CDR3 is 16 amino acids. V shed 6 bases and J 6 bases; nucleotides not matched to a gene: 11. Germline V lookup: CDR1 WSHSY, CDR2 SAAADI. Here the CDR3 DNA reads TGCGCCAGCAGGGTAGACGCTAGCGGGGGTACCAATGAGCAGTTCTTC. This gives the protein CASRVDASGGTNEQFF.

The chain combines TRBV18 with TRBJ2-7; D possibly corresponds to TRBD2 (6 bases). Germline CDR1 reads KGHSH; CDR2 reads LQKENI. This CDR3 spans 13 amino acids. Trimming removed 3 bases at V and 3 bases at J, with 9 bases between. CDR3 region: CASSPRDFYEQYV. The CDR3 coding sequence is TGTGCCAGCTCACCGAGGGACTTCTACGAGCAGTACGTC.

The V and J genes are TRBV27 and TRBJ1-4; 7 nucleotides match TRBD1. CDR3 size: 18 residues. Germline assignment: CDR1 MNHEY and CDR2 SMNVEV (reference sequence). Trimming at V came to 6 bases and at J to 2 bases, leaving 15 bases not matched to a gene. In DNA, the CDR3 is TGTGCCAGCAGCCCAAAGACAGGGAGTATTAATACTAATGAAAAACTGTTTTTT. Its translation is CASSPKTGSINTNEKLFF. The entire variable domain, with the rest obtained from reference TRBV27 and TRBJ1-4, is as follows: EAQVTQNPRYLITVTGKKLTVTCSQNMNHEYMSWYRQDPGLGLRQIYYSMNVEVTDKGDVPEGYKVSRKEKRNFPLILESPSPNQTSLYFCASSPKTGSINTNEKLFFGSGTQLSVL.